This TCR beta chain was obtained from a study of T cell responses to AZD1222 COVID-19 vaccine. Study-wide points: Females made up more of the donors, who were largely white British, and clonal diversity may have come out too low. Of the AZD1222 recipients, only five to seven were seropositive at baseline.

Only in-frame clones appear in the TCRdb table, and some are missing; sequencing was by immunoSEQ multiplex PCR. The sample yields 200,000 to 250,000 clones, roughly 94% seen once. This CDR3 is 14 amino acids long. V lost 3 bases and J lost 2, with 7 bases in between. CDR1 and CDR2 (germline): SGHNT, YENEEA. This clone was seen a handful of times. Its antigen is as yet unknown. The chain is built from TRBV11-3 and TRBJ2-2; D gene unclear. Source: peripheral blood, taken 28 days after the second dose of the MenACWY control vaccine. This clonotype was sampled from an adult who received the MenACWY meningococcal vaccine as a control. The chain's CDR3 is CASSFLYNTGELFF. The CDR3 DNA reads TGTGCCAGCAGCTTTCTCTATAACACCGGGGAGCTGTTTTTT.